Below are 2 T cell receptor beta chains sequenced from a single sample in a study of technical replicates of blood from a handful of donors. Repertoires were generated with immunoSEQ multiplex PCR, while TCRdb's copy carries only in-frame clones and drops some. This sample has about 97,000 clones, with about 96% found just once. Material for sequencing was T cells isolated from PBMCs. These receptors were obtained from a human donor in good health.

This chain joins TRBV28 and TRBJ2-7, with TRBD2 matching over 7 bases. V gave up 5 bases and J gave up 1 base; unmatched junction bases: 8. Germline assignment: CDR1 MDHEN and CDR2 SYDVKM. The CDR3 contains 15 residues. For the CDR3, the DNA is TGTGCCAGCAGTCCTAGGACTAGTCGATCCTACGAGCAGTACTTC. It specifies CASSPRTSRSYEQYF.

The V call is TRBV6-5, the J call TRBJ1-2; maybe TRBD1 (5 bases). CDR3 length equals 15 residues. Germline-derived CDR1 and CDR2 are MNHEY and SVGAGI. V was trimmed by 5 bases and J by 4 bases, leaving 17 bases between them. The CDR3 bases are TGTGCCAGCAGTATAGGACAAGCAGAGTTCTATGGCTACACCTTC. Its protein product is CASSIGQAEFYGYTF.